The clone carrying this T cell receptor (beta chain) showed up many times. Its cognate antigen is unknown. The CDR3 has 16 residues. The J segment lost 0 bases and the V segment lost 1 base, leaving 2 bases of the junction unmatched. Germline CDR1 reads LGHNA; CDR2 reads YSLEER. This specimen belongs to a study of T-cell reconstitution after alpha-beta-depleted transplantation in children. Broader study findings: TCRbeta diversity was high at day 60 in some patients (a result of surviving recipient T cells and thymic progenitors). T-cell counts and diversity at one year post-transplant came mainly from newly produced T cells. About two months after transplant, alpha-beta T cells reportedly came from several hundred expanded graft clones.

The authors prepared the TCRbeta library with unique molecular identifiers. TCRdb passed the PCR reads through MiXCR, listing each CDR3 protein once. Among approximately 300,000 distinct CDR3 sequences listed, around a tenth were seen once. This sequence was found in a boy in the first two years of life with acute myeloid leukemia, due to receive a stem cell transplant. The rearrangement joins TRBV4-3 to TRBJ2-2; TRBD2 agrees at 7 bases. The sequences come from PBMCs, collected before TCRalphabeta/CD19-depleted stem cell transplant. The CDR3 DNA follows: TGCGCCAGCAGCCAAGGAGCGGGACCGAACACCGGGGAGCTGTTTTTT. This codes for CASSQGAGPNTGELFF.